The T cell receptor (beta chain) described here comes from a study of T cell responses to AZD1222 COVID-19 vaccine. Findings of the study overall: Only a handful of people who got AZD1222 tested seropositive at baseline. Clonal diversity was possibly underestimated, and white British individuals and females predominated among donors.

The CDR3 contains 11 residues. Germline CDR1 KGHDR, CDR2 SFDVKD. Trimming took off 8 bases at V and 5 bases at J, with 8 bases between the two ends. Clones were sequenced by immunoSEQ multiplex PCR, and TCRdb holds only the in-frame ones, with some missing. The sample carries approximately 110,000 clones, around 89% recorded once. This clone was observed a single time. Its target is not known. Sequencing used peripheral blood, obtained on day 0 of AZD1222 vaccination. This clonotype was sampled from an adult in good health. This chain links TRBV24-1 with TRBJ1-2; a weak D match, TRBD1 (5 bases). CDR3 nucleotide sequence: TGTGCCACCAACGGGGGGTATGGCTACACCTTC. As protein: CATNGGYGYTF.